A selection of T cell receptor beta chains follows, all from one sample in a study of blood T cell repertoires in COVID-19. The method was immunoSEQ multiplex PCR; TCRdb's version includes in-frame clones alone and lacks a portion of them. The repertoire holds about 73,000 clones, with 82% as singletons. Sequencing was carried out using peripheral blood. The receptors shown here come from a woman aged 55-69 years with acute or convalescent COVID-19. CDR3s include the opening cysteine and the closing phenylalanine or tryptophan. The D gene is left open where the match is weak. Part of the rows lack a size; the others show once, few, many or a class for expanded clones.

TRBV19	TRBJ2-1	.	TRBD2	CASSIELASDEQFF	TGTGCCAGTAGTATCGAACTAGCGAGCGATGAGCAGTTCTTC
TRBV7-9	TRBJ2-5	once	TRBD2	CASSQVGGSSETQYF	TGTGCCAGCAGCCAGGTCGGGGGGTCATCAGAGACCCAGTACTTC
TRBV27	TRBJ1-2	.	.	CASSLTWGTGYTF	TGTGCCAGCAGTCTTACGTGGGGCACTGGCTACACCTTC
TRBV6-6	TRBJ1-5	.	TRBD1	CASSYLQGGSQPQHF	TGTGCCAGCAGTTACTTACAGGGGGGGAGTCAGCCCCAGCATTTT
TRBV6-5	TRBJ2-7	.	TRBD1	CASSFTGAPLSSEQYF	TGTGCCAGCAGTTTTACAGGGGCCCCGTTAAGCTCCGAGCAGTACTTC
TRBV4-1	TRBJ2-2	.	.	CASSQDGATSNTGELFF	TGCGCCAGCAGCCAAGATGGGGCCACGTCGAACACCGGGGAGCTGTTTTTT
TRBV3-1/TRBV3-2	TRBJ1-4	.	.	CASSHLTVNEKLFF	TGTGCCAGCAGCCATCTGACAGTTAATGAAAAACTGTTTTTT
TRBV24-1	TRBJ2-3	.	.	CATSADYLPTDTQYF	TGTGCCACCAGTGCGGACTATCTACCCACAGATACGCAGTATTTT
TRBV7-2	TRBJ1-1	.	TRBD1	CASSLVAGGVTEAFF	TGTGCCAGCAGCTTAGTGGCAGGGGGCGTTACTGAAGCTTTCTTT
TRBV6-5	TRBJ1-5	.	TRBD1	CASSSTGEVGQPQHF	TGTGCCAGCAGTTCGACAGGGGAGGTGGGTCAGCCCCAGCATTTT
TRBV5-1	TRBJ1-5	few	.	CASSLGQPNQPQHF	TGCGCCAGCAGCTTGGGACAGCCTAATCAGCCCCAGCATTTT
TRBV19	TRBJ2-6	.	.	CASSIFVTRTGANVLTF	TGTGCCAGTAGTATTTTCGTTACTAGAACTGGGGCCAACGTCCTGACTTTC
TRBV27	TRBJ1-2	.	.	CASSGQGHYGYTF	TGTGCCAGCAGTGGTCAGGGTCACTATGGCTACACCTTC
TRBV7-2	TRBJ1-2	.	.	CASSTDSQLLSPYGYTF	TGTGCCAGCAGCACGGACAGCCAGTTACTATCTCCGTATGGCTACACCTTC
TRBV10-3	TRBJ2-2	.	TRBD1	CAISVNSPEQGAGELFF	TGTGCCATCAGTGTTAATTCGCCCGAACAGGGGGCCGGGGAGCTGTTTTTT
TRBV5-1	TRBJ2-5	.	.	CASSLRTGETQYF	TGCGCCAGCAGCCTTCGGACGGGGGAGACCCAGTACTTC
TRBV29-1	TRBJ2-7	few	.	CSVSQTRYEQYF	TGCAGCGTTTCACAAACCAGGTACGAGCAGTACTTC
TRBV6-5	TRBJ1-2	.	.	CASSYARVGGYTF	TGTGCCAGCAGTTACGCCAGGGTAGGAGGCTACACCTTC
TRBV18	TRBJ2-7	.	.	CASSPQEGHYEQYF	TGTGCCAGCTCACCCCAGGAGGGCCACTACGAGCAGTACTTC
TRBV12-2	TRBJ2-2	.	.	CAGTGTNTGELFF	TGTGCAGGGACAGGGACGAACACCGGGGAGCTGTTTTTT